This T cell receptor (beta chain) was recovered during a study of blood T cell repertoires in COVID-19 (dated by TCRdb to the early 2020s). Study-level background: Samples covering the acute and convalescent phases of COVID-19 were provided by collaborators in the United States, Italy and Spain. The repertoires were released in a freely available public database meant as a resource for research on the immune response to SARS-CoV-2. Deeply sampled blood TCRbeta repertoires from subjects exposed to, actively infected with, or recovered from COVID-19 were included in the dataset. HLA class I and class II types, where available, came from metadata supplied by the sample provider rather than from assay-based typing. Sample metadata almost always included a de-identified subject ID, COVID-19 status, age in years and sex. Samples came from the ongoing ImmuneRACE study (first 160 participants) plus 1,254 subjects from 6 global collaborators. The prospective study material was composed of cDNA or gDNA derived from T cells, B-cell-depleted T cells, or PBMCs.

Of note for this clone: Its cognate antigen has yet to be identified. Qualities for individual bases were not recorded, and no much larger clone is one base off.

Broad study findings and their caveats: Clinical and demographic metadata were provided uncurated, with the amount varying by source and participant.

Collaborating institutions collected whole blood in K2EDTA tubes following their own protocols. Collaborator samples were shipped for TCRbeta analysis as frozen whole blood, isolated PBMCs, or DNA extracted from either sample type. The immunoSEQ Assay, a bias-controlled multiplex PCR, was used to amplify TCRbeta CDR3 regions from genomic DNA. From the authors' description of their analysis: The number of nucleated cells in each sample was estimated from the amplification of reference gene primers within the assay. To quantify the absolute abundance of each unique TCRbeta CDR3 rearrangement, sequence reads were collapsed and filtered. Productive Simpson clonality was computed per sample as the square root of Simpson's diversity index over productive rearrangements. This immuneACCESS table, as held by TCRdb, lists in-frame sequences with V and J called but not all clones. Of the missing ones, under half trace to an unresolved V gene in checked studies; the others have no known cause. V, J and clone size are taken as reported in that table, and D and trimming were inferred from the DNA itself. Counted in this sample were about 200,000 clones; approximately 84% of them appeared once. The leading ten clones occupy approximately 6.9% of the sample.

Sequences LNHDA (CDR1) and SQIVND (CDR2) are obtained from the germline V gene (reference sequence). Inclusive of the bounding cysteine and phenylalanine, the CDR3 is 15 residues long. Here the CDR3 DNA is all that survives: 45 bases in frame from base 1. V lost 3 bases and J lost 13 bases; the stretch between them is 22 bases long. The rearranged segments are TRBV19 and TRBJ2-1; TRBD1 might be the D gene, on 6 matching bases. The receptor was derived from a human donor with acute or convalescent COVID-19. The donor label of this sample is uncertain. The material sequenced was peripheral blood. The CDR3 in this case is CASSMVGQGNREQFF. The sequenced DNA: TGTGCCAGTAGTATGGTAGGCCAGGGGAATCGAGAACAGTTCTTC.